One sample yielded the 30 T cell receptor beta chains listed below, sequenced in a study of PD-L1 blockade in urothelial cancer. The data were produced by immunoSEQ multiplex PCR, yet TCRdb's version contains in-frame clones alone and is incomplete. The table shows about 76,000 clones, with 85% to 95% occurring only once. Time point here: peripheral blood 6 weeks after treatment start. Sequenced here: PBMCs, sampled around atezolizumab (anti-PD-L1) treatment. All receptors derive from a woman older than 75 with urothelial cancer.

The chain uses TRBV12-5 and TRBJ2-7, with TRBD1 identical over 7 bases. There are 15 residues in the CDR3. The trim removed 6 bases at V and 2 bases at J, leaving 10 bases unmatched. Germline loops: CDR1 LGHNT, CDR2 FRNRAP. CDR3 DNA sequence: TGTGCTAGTGGCTACCGGGACAGTAATCCCTACGAGCAGTACTTC. This codes for CASGYRDSNPYEQYF.

In this sample, this clone turned up once. This rearrangement joins TRBV7-3 to TRBJ2-7; 8 bases line up with TRBD2. V was clipped by 5 bases and J by 6 bases; unmatched bases: 3. Germline CDR1 SGHTA, CDR2 FQGTGA. The CDR3 covers 12 residues. As DNA, the CDR3 is TGTGCCAGCAGCACTACTAGCGGCGAGCAGTACTTC. It encodes CASSTTSGEQYF.

This clone has only one observation. This chain uses TRBV2 with TRBJ1-3; 7 nucleotides match TRBD1. Germline V CDR1 and CDR2: SNHLY, FYNNEI. Germline trimming cut 6 bases from V and 4 bases from J; bases unmatched to any gene: 12. The CDR3 spans 16 residues. CDR3 sequence reads: CASSAQEGARGNTIYF. CDR3 nucleotide sequence: TGTGCCAGCAGCGCGCAGGAGGGGGCGCGCGGAAACACCATATATTTT. The whole variable domain, remainder taken from reference TRBV2 and TRBJ1-3, is EPEVTQTPSHQVTQMGQEVILRCVPISNHLYFYWYRQILGQKVEFLVSFYNNEISEKSEIFDDQFSVERPDGSNFTLKIRSTKLEDSAMYFCASSAQEGARGNTIYFGEGSWLTVV.

The V call is TRBV4-1, the J call TRBJ2-1; 8 bases are shared with TRBD2. This CDR3 has 17 amino acids. In germline, CDR1 is MGHRA, CDR2 YSYEKL. Trimming at V came to 1 base and at J to 7 bases, leaving 12 bases not matched to a gene. The chain's CDR3 is CASSQGLSGSYRNEQFF. For the CDR3, the DNA is TGCGCCAGCAGCCAAGGGCTAAGCGGGAGTTATCGGAATGAGCAGTTCTTC.

J is TRBJ2-1 and V is TRBV6-1; D is possibly TRBD1 (5 bases). The length of the CDR3 is 13 residues. Germline assignment: CDR1 MNHNS and CDR2 SASEGT. The V end was cut by 2 bases, the J end by 4 bases, with 6 bases between. As DNA, the CDR3 is TGTGCCAGCAGTGAAAACAGGTACAATGAGCAGTTCTTC. This codes for CASSENRYNEQFF.

The chain combines TRBV19 with TRBJ2-1, with 9 bases fitting TRBD1. The CDR3 covers 15 residues. With 5 bases clipped from V and 3 bases from J, the junction kept 5 bases outside the gene matches. Germline values: CDR1 LNHDA, CDR2 SQIVND (reference sequence). The CDR3 DNA reads TGTGCCAGTAGTTTATACAGGGGGCGCTACAATGAGCAGTTCTTC. This sequence encodes CASSLYRGRYNEQFF.

V gene TRBV11-2 combines with J gene TRBJ2-1, with D maybe TRBD1 (6 bases). Between the trimmed V and J ends, which lost 7 bases and 0 bases, there was a span of 16 bases. CDR1 and CDR2 from the germline V gene are SGHAT and FQNNGV. The CDR3 sequence is 16 residues long. The CDR3 protein is CASTITGTHSYNEQFF. CDR3 coding DNA: TGTGCCAGCACCATAACAGGGACCCACTCCTACAATGAGCAGTTCTTC.

There are a few counts of this clone. The chain recombines TRBV9 with TRBJ1-1; TRBD1 matches 9 bases. CDR1 is SGDLS and CDR2 is YYNGEE in the germline V gene. The V segment lost 4 bases and the J segment 6 bases; nucleotides outside the gene matches: 4. The CDR3 runs to 13 residues. The CDR3 DNA follows: TGTGCCAGCAGCATACAGGGGGCTGCTGAAGCTTTCTTT. This sequence encodes CASSIQGAAEAFF.

This clone was observed a single time. Other DNA sequences in this sample translate to the same CDR3. The chain recombines TRBV5-1 with TRBJ1-3; TRBD1 might be the D (5 bases). Trimming removed 0 bases at V and 4 bases at J, with 8 bases between. Germline-derived CDR1 and CDR2 are SGHRS and YFSETQ. The CDR3 consists of 14 residues. The DNA for the CDR3 is TGCGCCAGCAGCTTGGAGGGGTCGGGAAACACCATATATTTT. The encoded protein is CASSLEGSGNTIYF.

As DNA, the CDR3 is TGTGCCAGCAGTCCCCCCCGTCTAGCCAAAAACATTCAGTACTTC. Translated: CASSPPRLAKNIQYF. This sequence joins TRBV6-1 and TRBJ2-4; D is uncertain. There are 15 residues in the CDR3. Looked up from germline, CDR1 is MNHNS and CDR2 is SASEGT. V lost 5 bases, J lost 0 bases, and 11 bases lay in between.

The V call is TRBV9, the J call TRBJ2-1, with D perhaps matching TRBD2 (5 bases). CDR1 and CDR2 from the germline V gene are SGDLS and YYNGEE. There are 12 residues in the CDR3. V lost 4 bases and J 4 bases, leaving 6 bases between the germline ends. The CDR3 region is CASSLAYNEQFF. Here the CDR3 DNA reads TGTGCCAGCAGCCTAGCTTACAATGAGCAGTTCTTC.

The rearrangement uses TRBV30 and TRBJ2-5; possibly TRBD2 for D (5 bases). Trimming left V 1 base short and J 5 bases short, with 11 bases between. The CDR3 runs 13 residues. Germline V CDR1 and CDR2: GTSNPN, SVGIG (reference sequence). The CDR3 region has the DNA TGTGCCTGGAGTGGCACTCAGCGGGAGACCCAGTACTTC. It translates to CAWSGTQRETQYF.

The chain combines TRBV15 with TRBJ2-1; 10 nucleotides agree with TRBD2. Germline CDR1 and CDR2: LNHNV and YYDKDF (reference sequence). CDR3 length equals 17 residues. The V segment lost 0 bases and the J segment 5 bases; nucleotides outside the gene matches: 7. CDR3 amino acids: CATSRDSSLAGDNEQFF. In DNA form, the CDR3 reads TGTGCCACCAGCAGAGATTCGAGTCTAGCGGGAGACAATGAGCAGTTCTTC. Together with reference TRBV15 and TRBJ2-1, the CDR3 gives the full variable domain: DAMVIQNPRYQVTQFGKPVTLSCSQTLNHNVMYWYQQKSSQAPKLLFHYYDKDFNNEADTPDNFQSRRPNTSFCFLDIRSPGLGDTAMYLCATSRDSSLAGDNEQFFGPGTRLTVL.

The chain couples TRBV6-4 to TRBJ1-2, with D perhaps TRBD1 (6 bases). Trimming left V 0 bases short and J 8 bases short, with 13 bases between. Germline lookup yields CDR1 MRHNA and CDR2 SNTAGT. This CDR3 has 14 amino acids. The CDR3 loop is CASSDSLGARGYTF. The CDR3 bases are TGTGCCAGCAGTGACTCGCTGGGGGCCAGGGGCTACACCTTC.

The chain joins TRBV30 to TRBJ1-2; D is unclear. The germline V gene has CDR1 GTSNPN and CDR2 SVGIG (reference sequence). The CDR3 has 10 residues. Trimming stripped 2 bases from V and 13 bases from J, with 11 bases between. Here the CDR3 DNA reads TGTGCCTGGAGTCCCCCTTTCGGCACCTTC. This codes for CAWSPPFGTF.

The chain uses TRBV6-1 and TRBJ2-4; the D is unclear. CDR1 MNHNS and CDR2 SASEGT come from the germline V gene. The germline V and J ends were trimmed by 5 bases and 6 bases, with 5 bases remaining between them. The CDR3 runs 11 residues. CDR3 bases: TGTGCCAGCAGTCTCCGAAACATTCAGTACTTC. This sequence encodes CASSLRNIQYF.

The V gene is TRBV30, the J gene TRBJ2-3, with D possibly TRBD2 on 6 matching bases. The CDR3 sequence is 14 residues long. Trimming cost V 3 bases and J 1 base, with 11 bases left between them. Germline values: CDR1 GTSNPN, CDR2 SVGIG (reference sequence). This CDR3 reads CAWSLGGGTDTQYF. CDR3 coding DNA: TGTGCCTGGAGCCTCGGGGGTGGCACAGATACGCAGTATTTT.

CDR3 protein: CASSWHSGNEAFF. The CDR3 nucleotides are TGTGCCAGTAGTTGGCATAGCGGTAATGAAGCTTTCTTT. The chain combines TRBV19 with TRBJ1-1; D unresolved. The V gene's germline CDR1 is LNHDA and CDR2 SQIVND (reference sequence). V was cut by 5 bases and J by 7 bases, with 14 bases left in between. This CDR3 has 13 residues. Full variable domain (remainder filled in from reference TRBV19 and TRBJ1-1): DGGITQSPKYLFRKEGQNVTLSCEQNLNHDAMYWYRQDPGQGLRLIYYSQIVNDFQKGDIAEGYSVSREKKESFPLTVTSAQKNPTAFYLCASSWHSGNEAFFGQGTRLTVV.

As for this clone: Different DNA sequences within this sample yield the same CDR3. The V call is TRBV19, the J call TRBJ2-6; 8 bases line up with TRBD1. The junction had 3 bases not matched to a gene; V was cut back by 6 bases and J by 2 bases. This CDR3 has 15 amino acids. CDR1 and CDR2 from the germline V gene are LNHDA and SQIVND (reference sequence). CDR3 residues: CASSPTGAGANVLTF. In DNA form, the CDR3 reads TGTGCCAGTAGCCCGACAGGGGCTGGGGCCAACGTCCTGACTTTC.

V gene TRBV7-9 combines with J gene TRBJ2-3; 7 bases agree with TRBD1. The ends lost 5 bases at V and 6 bases at J; junction bases unmatched: 17. Germline V CDR1 and CDR2: SEHNR, FQNEAQ (reference sequence). The CDR3 is 17 amino acids. The CDR3 nucleotides read TGTGCCAGCAGCCTAGGAAGGGACAGTGGTATGTGGGATACGCAGTATTTT. Translated: CASSLGRDSGMWDTQYF.

The V and J genes are TRBV2 and TRBJ2-5; tentatively, D is TRBD1 (6 bases). CDR1 and CDR2 from the germline V gene are SNHLY and FYNNEI. This CDR3 comprises 15 residues. V lost 7 bases to trimming and J lost 2 bases, with 17 bases between them. CDR3 nucleotide sequence: TGTGCCAGCACCAGAGACAGGCCCTCGCAAGAGACCCAGTACTTC. Its translation: CASTRDRPSQETQYF.

This sequence joins TRBV10-3 and TRBJ1-2; 10 bases line up with TRBD1. Germline CDR1 ENHRY, CDR2 SYGVKD. The V gene end was trimmed by 6 bases and the J gene end by 7 bases; junction bases not matched to a gene: 8. The CDR3 loop spans 14 amino acids. The DNA for the CDR3 is TGTGCCATCAGCGGCACCGGGACAGGGGCTGGCTACACCTTC. Protein sequence: CAISGTGTGAGYTF.

The CDR3: CASSDSDRGSGELFF. The CDR3 nucleotides read TGTGCCAGCAGTGATAGCGACAGGGGTTCCGGGGAGCTGTTTTTT. V and J are TRBV2 and TRBJ2-2, with 8 bases aligning to TRBD1. This CDR3 is 15 amino acids long. Germline lookup yields CDR1 SNHLY and CDR2 FYNNEI. The junction had 6 bases not matched to a gene; V was cut back by 3 bases and J by 6 bases.

CDR3 in amino acids: CASSTRTGGNTEAFF. The CDR3 nucleotides are TGTGCCAGCAGTACCAGAACAGGGGGGAACACTGAAGCTTTCTTT. The chain links TRBV6-5 to TRBJ1-1; 8 bases are shared with TRBD1. The CDR3 has 15 amino acids. Germline-derived CDR1 and CDR2 are MNHEY and SVGAGI. Losses at the gene ends were 5 bases for V and 1 base for J; bases not matched to a gene: 6.

The chain is built from TRBV2 and TRBJ2-3; 7 bases map to TRBD2. This CDR3 region has 14 residues. Per germline, CDR1 SNHLY and CDR2 FYNNEI. Trimming at V came to 2 bases and at J to 1 base, leaving 0 bases not matched to a gene. This CDR3 is CASSETSGTDTQYF. In DNA, the CDR3 is TGTGCCAGCAGTGAAACTAGCGGCACAGATACGCAGTATTTT.

This clone was found once. The chain joins TRBV19 to TRBJ1-4; D uncertain. This CDR3 is 11 amino acids long. Trimming took off 6 bases at V and 7 bases at J, with 6 bases between the two ends. Per germline, CDR1 LNHDA and CDR2 SQIVND (reference sequence). In nucleotides, the CDR3 is TGTGCCAGTAGCGTTTTTGAAAAACTGTTTTTT. It encodes CASSVFEKLFF.

This chain connects TRBV5-6 to TRBJ2-7; 9 bases are shared with TRBD1. CDR1 and CDR2 from the germline V gene are SGHDT and YYEEEE. J lost 4 bases, V lost 4 bases, and 3 bases had no gene match. CDR3 length equals 13 residues. For the CDR3, the DNA is TGTGCCAGCAGCCCGGACAGGGGTTACGAGCAGTACTTC. Amino acids: CASSPDRGYEQYF. Filled out from reference TRBV5-6 and TRBJ2-7, the complete variable domain reads DAGVTQSPTHLIKTRGQQVTLRCSPKSGHDTVSWYQQALGQGPQFIFQYYEEEERQRGNFPDRFSGHQFPNYSSELNVNALLLGDSALYLCASSPDRGYEQYFGPGTRLTVT.

The J gene is TRBJ1-2, the V gene TRBV28; D might be TRBD1 (5 bases). CDR1 and CDR2 from the germline V gene are MDHEN and SYDVKM. The CDR3 covers 12 residues. With 6 bases removed from V and 8 bases from J, the gap between germline ends came to 13 bases. The CDR3 sequence is CASSPTRQGYTF. CDR3 DNA: TGTGCCAGCAGCCCAACCCGACAGGGCTACACCTTC.

The chain links TRBV11-3 to TRBJ2-1, with 8 bases that match TRBD1. Per germline, CDR1 SGHNT and CDR2 YENEEA. The CDR3 is 15 amino acids. Trimming removed 3 bases from V and 0 bases from J; junction bases left unmatched: 1. CDR3 in DNA: TGTGCCAGCAGCTTCGACAGGGGCTCCTACAATGAGCAGTTCTTC. Translation gives CASSFDRGSYNEQFF.

This clone was counted a single time. The chain carries TRBV7-2 and TRBJ2-7; 9 positions match TRBD1. Germline V CDR1 and CDR2: SGHTA, FQGNSA. This CDR3 is built from 13 residues. The V gene end was trimmed by 5 bases and the J gene end by 4 bases; junction bases not matched to a gene: 3. CDR3 sequence: CASSTGTGYEQYF. In DNA, the CDR3 is TGTGCCAGCAGCACCGGGACAGGGTACGAGCAGTACTTC.